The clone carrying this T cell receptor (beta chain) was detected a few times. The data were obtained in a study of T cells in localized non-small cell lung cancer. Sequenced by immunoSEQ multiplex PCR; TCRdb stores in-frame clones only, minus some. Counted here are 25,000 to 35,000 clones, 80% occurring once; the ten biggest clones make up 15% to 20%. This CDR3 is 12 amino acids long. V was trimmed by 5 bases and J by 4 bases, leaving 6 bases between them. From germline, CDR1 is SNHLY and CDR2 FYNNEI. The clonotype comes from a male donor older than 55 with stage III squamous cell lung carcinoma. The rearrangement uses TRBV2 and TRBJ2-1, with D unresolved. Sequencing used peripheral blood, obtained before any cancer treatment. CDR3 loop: CASSKEYNEQFF. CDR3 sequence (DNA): TGTGCCAGCAGTAAAGAATACAATGAGCAGTTCTTC. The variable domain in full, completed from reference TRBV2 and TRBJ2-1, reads EPEVTQTPSHQVTQMGQEVILRCVPISNHLYFYWYRQILGQKVEFLVSFYNNEISEKSEIFDDQFSVERPDGSNFTLKIRSTKLEDSAMYFCASSKEYNEQFFGPGTRLTVL.